The clone carrying this T cell receptor (beta chain) was seen only a few times. Its antigen is not known. The germline V gene has CDR1 DFQATT and CDR2 SNEGSKA (reference sequence). Trimming removed 6 bases from V and 7 bases from J, with 18 bases in between. This CDR3 region has 13 residues. The sample is drawn from a study of CD8 T cells in ankylosing spondylitis. Whole-study results and caveats: The study identified a TCR beta motif of eight highly homologous variants that appeared characteristic of ankylosing spondylitis blood. Earlier reports found some motif variants in synovial fluid and blood in reactive arthritis.

Each CDR3 protein is one row after TCRdb ran MiXCR on the 5' RACE reads. Found here are some 330,000 distinct CDR3 sequences, roughly 8% of them singletons; the top ten hold less than 15%. Sequencing was carried out using blood, either unsorted or a sorted T cell fraction (not recorded which). The V gene is TRBV20-1, the J gene TRBJ1-1, with a tentative D call TRBD1 (6 bases). This sequence was found in a male donor with ankylosing spondylitis. The CDR3 loop is CSARYTGRGEAFF. The CDR3 bases are TGCAGTGCGCGTTATACAGGGAGAGGTGAAGCTTTCTTT.